Presented here are 21 T cell receptor beta chains from one specimen sequenced in a study of blood T cell repertoires in COVID-19. This table comes from immunoSEQ multiplex PCR, and its TCRdb copy is limited to in-frame clones, with some not included. The table records 50,000 to 60,000 clones, around 82% of them present only once. The sample taken for sequencing was peripheral blood. These receptors all stem from a woman of 80 years or more with COVID-19, enrolled during active disease.

The rearrangement uses TRBV7-3 and TRBJ1-6, with D possibly TRBD1 on 6 matching bases. This CDR3 is built from 15 residues. Between the trimmed V and J ends, which lost 4 bases and 7 bases, there was a span of 14 bases. Per germline, CDR1 SGHTA and CDR2 FQGTGA. The CDR3 reads CASSSTGQTNSPLHF. The CDR3 DNA follows: TGTGCCAGCAGCTCGACCGGACAGACCAATTCACCCCTCCACTTT.

This clone has just one count. CDR3 sequence reads: CASSLWTGGLRTGELFF. Here the CDR3 DNA reads TGTGCCAGCAGCTTGTGGACAGGGGGCCTGAGAACCGGGGAGCTGTTTTTT. V is TRBV13 and J is TRBJ2-2, with TRBD1 matching 11 bases. The CDR3 consists of 17 residues. V was clipped by 3 bases and J by 5 bases; unmatched bases: 8. Germline CDR1 is PRHDT and CDR2 is FYEKMQ (reference sequence). Complete variable domain (other parts from reference TRBV13 and TRBJ2-2): AAGVIQSPRHLIKEKRETATLKCYPIPRHDTVYWYQQGPGQDPQFLISFYEKMQSDKGSIPDRFSAQQFSDYHSELNMSSLELGDSALYFCASSLWTGGLRTGELFFGEGSRLTVL.

The chain uses TRBV5-1 and TRBJ1-1; 7 nucleotides match TRBD1. The germline CDR1 and CDR2 sequences are SGHRS and YFSETQ. J lost 5 bases, V lost 3 bases, and 7 bases had no gene match. The CDR3 totals 14 residues. The CDR3 DNA reads TGCGCCAGCAGCTCCGGGACAGTGGGGACTGAAGCTTTCTTT. Translation gives CASSSGTVGTEAFF. The full variable domain, with the rest looked up from reference TRBV5-1 and TRBJ1-1, is KAGVTQTPRYLIKTRGQQVTLSCSPISGHRSVSWYQQTPGQGLQFLFEYFSETQRNKGNFPGRFSGRQFSNSRSEMNVSTLELGDSALYLCASSSGTVGTEAFFGQGTRLTVV.

The rearrangement uses TRBV6-5 and TRBJ2-5; D possibly corresponds to TRBD2 (6 bases). The CDR3 has 13 amino acids. Germline values: CDR1 MNHEY, CDR2 SVGAGI. V lost 1 base to trimming and J lost 3 bases, with 6 bases between them. CDR3 sequence (DNA): TGTGCCAGCAGTTACTGGGGGGAAGAGACCCAGTACTTC. Translation: CASSYWGEETQYF.

The CDR3 DNA follows: TGTGCCAGCAGTACAGCTAGGACAGAAATCTACGAGCAGTACTTC. Its translation is CASSTARTEIYEQYF. The chain uses TRBV27 and TRBJ2-7; D perhaps matches TRBD1 (6 bases). Germline CDR1 reads MNHEY; CDR2 reads SMNVEV (reference sequence). CDR3 length: 15 residues. The germline V and J ends were trimmed by 5 bases and 3 bases, with 17 bases remaining between them.

J is TRBJ2-5 and V is TRBV12-5; D is possibly TRBD1 (6 bases). Germline V CDR1 and CDR2: LGHNT, FRNRAP. This CDR3 is 13 amino acids long. The V and J ends lost 5 bases and 0 bases respectively, with 7 bases between them. CDR3 protein: CASGTGNQETQYF. The CDR3 nucleotides are TGTGCTAGTGGTACAGGGAACCAAGAGACCCAGTACTTC. Based on the CDR3 plus reference TRBV12-5 and TRBJ2-5, the full variable domain is DARVTQTPRHKVTEMGQEVTMRCQPILGHNTVFWYRQTMMQGLELLAYFRNRAPLDDSGMPKDRFSAEMPDATLATLKIQPSEPRDSAVYFCASGTGNQETQYFGPGTRLLVL.

This rearrangement joins TRBV7-2 to TRBJ2-1, with 10 nucleotides matching TRBD2. CDR1 is SGHTA and CDR2 is FQGNSA in the germline V gene. With 5 bases clipped from V and 4 bases from J, the junction kept 5 bases outside the gene matches. This CDR3 has 15 amino acids. CDR3 bases: TGTGCCAGCAGCCGGACTAGCGGAGGGTACAATGAGCAGTTCTTC. Amino acid sequence: CASSRTSGGYNEQFF.

The genes are TRBV11-3 and TRBJ2-1, with 12 bases fitting TRBD2. Unmatched junction bases numbered 3, after V lost 5 bases and J lost 4 bases. There are 15 residues in the CDR3. Germline V gene sequence: CDR1 SGHNT, CDR2 YENEEA. CDR3 region: CASSHGLAGYNEQFF. The CDR3 region has the DNA TGTGCCAGCAGCCATGGACTAGCGGGGTACAATGAGCAGTTCTTC.

V is TRBV30 and J is TRBJ2-5; 8 positions match TRBD1. CDR3 length: 14 residues. J gave up 7 bases and V 8 bases, and 15 bases lay outside the gene matches. Germline V CDR1 and CDR2: GTSNPN, SVGIG (reference sequence). CDR3 sequence: CALFGGTGEGTQYF. The CDR3 DNA follows: TGTGCCCTGTTTGGAGGGACAGGAGAAGGGACCCAGTACTTC. Combining the CDR3 with reference TRBV30 and TRBJ2-5 gives the whole variable domain SQTIHQWPATLVQPVGSPLSLECTVEGTSNPNLYWYRQAAGRGLQLLFYSVGIGQISSEVPQNLSASRPQDRQFILSSKKLLLSDSGFYLCALFGGTGEGTQYFGPGTRLLVL.

The CDR3 here is CASSYSGGHQPQHF. The CDR3 coding sequence is TGTGCCAGCAGTTACTCAGGGGGACATCAGCCCCAGCATTTT. V usage is TRBV6-5 and J usage is TRBJ1-5, with D tentatively TRBD1 (6 bases). V was pared by 0 bases and J by 5 bases, with 8 bases between. Per the germline V gene, CDR1 is MNHEY and CDR2 is SVGAGI. CDR3 length: 14 residues.

The chain employs TRBV7-3 and TRBJ2-6, with D tentatively TRBD1 (6 bases). Germline values: CDR1 SGHTA, CDR2 FQGTGA. This CDR3 has 16 residues. Trimming shortened V by 5 bases and J by 0 bases, and 11 bases separated the two germline ends. This chain's CDR3 is CASSALQGSGANVLTF. The CDR3 DNA follows: TGTGCCAGCAGCGCACTACAGGGCTCTGGGGCCAACGTCCTGACTTTC.

V usage is TRBV4-1 and J usage is TRBJ1-4; 8 positions match TRBD1. The V gene's germline CDR1 is MGHRA and CDR2 YSYEKL. This CDR3 is built from 14 residues. The V and J ends lost 4 bases and 8 bases, in that order; junction bases with no gene match: 6. The CDR3 here is CASSPQGAGEKLFF. Here the CDR3 DNA reads TGCGCCAGCAGCCCTCAGGGGGCGGGGGAAAAACTGTTTTTT.

This chain links TRBV10-2 with TRBJ1-2, with D possibly matching TRBD1 (6 bases). The V gene lost 6 bases and the J gene lost 4 bases, with 15 bases spanning the gap. CDR1 WSHSY and CDR2 SAAADI come from the germline V gene. CDR3 size: 14 residues. CDR3 sequence: CASRSTQGTYGYTF. The CDR3 DNA sequence: TGCGCCAGCAGATCAACTCAGGGGACCTATGGCTACACCTTC.

J is TRBJ2-3 and V is TRBV7-9; D remains unclear. The CDR3 runs 12 residues. V dropped 5 bases and J dropped 5 bases, with 8 bases sitting between them. Germline V CDR1 and CDR2: SEHNR, FQNEAQ (reference sequence). The CDR3 reads CASSPLKDTQYF. The CDR3 DNA sequence: TGTGCCAGCAGCCCTCTTAAAGATACGCAGTATTTT. The full variable domain, with the rest looked up from reference TRBV7-9 and TRBJ2-3, is DTGVSQNPRHKITKRGQNVTFRCDPISEHNRLYWYRQTLGQGPEFLTYFQNEAQLEKSRLLSDRFSAERPKGSFSTLEIQRTEQGDSAMYLCASSPLKDTQYFGPGTRLTVL.

This clone is judged medium-sized. The chain couples TRBV5-4 to TRBJ1-2, with 9 bases aligning to TRBD1. Trimming cost V 0 bases and J 4 bases; bases outside gene matches: 4. CDR1 SGHNT and CDR2 YYREEE come from the germline V gene (reference sequence). This CDR3 is built from 15 residues. In nucleotides, the CDR3 is TGTGCCAGCAGCTTGGGGCGGGACAGGGTCTATGGCTACACCTTC. Protein sequence: CASSLGRDRVYGYTF. Using reference TRBV5-4 and TRBJ1-2 for the parts outside the CDR3, the full variable domain is ETGVTQSPTHLIKTRGQQVTLRCSSQSGHNTVSWYQQALGQGPQFIFQYYREEENGRGNFPPRFSGLQFPNYSSELNVNALELDDSALYLCASSLGRDRVYGYTFGSGTRLTVV.

The J gene is TRBJ1-2, the V gene TRBV7-9; 7 bases match TRBD1. The CDR3 length is 13 residues. Looked up from germline, CDR1 is SEHNR and CDR2 is FQNEAQ (reference sequence). V lost 5 bases to trimming and J lost 4 bases; unmatched junction nucleotides: 4. Here the CDR3 reads CASSVGTVYGYTF. CDR3 sequence (DNA): TGTGCCAGCAGCGTCGGGACAGTCTATGGCTACACCTTC.

The chain has TRBV28 and TRBJ2-7, with TRBD2 identical over 10 bases. Germline CDR1 is MDHEN and CDR2 is SYDVKM. The CDR3 runs 14 residues. V shed 6 bases and J 2 bases; nucleotides not matched to a gene: 4. The CDR3 here is CASSTLAGAYEQYF. CDR3 nucleotides: TGTGCCAGCAGCACTCTAGCGGGAGCCTACGAGCAGTACTTC. The entire variable domain, with the rest obtained from reference TRBV28 and TRBJ2-7, is as follows: DVKVTQSSRYLVKRTGEKVFLECVQDMDHENMFWYRQDPGLGLRLIYFSYDVKMKEKGDIPEGYSVSREKKERFSLILESASTNQTSMYLCASSTLAGAYEQYFGPGTRLTVT.

This clone has just a few counts. The chain carries TRBV21-1 and TRBJ2-4; the table's D call TRBD1 went unverified against the DNA. TRBV21-1 is assigned pseudogene status. This CDR3 contains 15 residues. The CDR3 nucleotides read TGTGCCAGCAGCAAAGGTTTGTACTGGGCCGTCATTCAGTACTTC. This encodes CASSKGLYWAVIQYF.

This chain connects TRBV5-1 to TRBJ2-1; 7 nucleotides line up with TRBD1. Trimming removed 1 base from V and 2 bases from J; junction bases left unmatched: 3. Germline V gives CDR1 SGHRS, CDR2 YFSETQ. CDR3 length equals 15 residues. The CDR3 region is CASSLLQGPYNEQFF. CDR3 nucleotides: TGCGCCAGCAGCTTGTTACAGGGGCCCTACAATGAGCAGTTCTTC.

V is TRBV2 and J is TRBJ2-5; D may be TRBD1 (6 bases). The V gene lost 7 bases and the J gene lost 5 bases, with 20 bases spanning the gap. The CDR3 contains 15 residues. Germline V lookup: CDR1 SNHLY, CDR2 FYNNEI. The CDR3 loop reads CASIRTAGVGETQYF. CDR3 nucleotides: TGTGCCAGCATTAGGACAGCCGGCGTAGGGGAGACCCAGTACTTC.

This CDR3 reads CASSGRGGDTGELFF. The CDR3 DNA sequence: TGTGCCAGTAGTGGACGGGGTGGGGACACCGGGGAGCTGTTTTTT. This rearrangement joins TRBV19 to TRBJ2-2; perhaps TRBD2 as D (5 bases). The V gene lost 5 bases and the J gene lost 3 bases, with 13 bases spanning the gap. Germline CDR1 LNHDA, CDR2 SQIVND (reference sequence). This CDR3 has 15 residues.